This is a list of T cell receptor beta chains from one sample in a study of a mutant IDH1 vaccine in newly diagnosed glioma. No antigen has been assigned to these receptors. Assay used: immunoSEQ multiplex PCR; TCRdb lists only in-frame clones, some missing. The sample contains some 40,000 clones, around 75% of which appear only once. The specimen was PBMCs, collected from a glioma patient whose treatment included an IDH1 peptide vaccine. Every receptor here comes from a man aged 35 to 55 with glioma. CDR3s include the opening cysteine and the closing phenylalanine or tryptophan. D genes are given only for firm matches. Some rows mark clone size as missing; the rest say once, few, many or name a class of expanded clone.

clone size	V gene	J gene	D gene	CDR3 protein	CDR3 DNA
few	TRBV5-1	TRBJ1-4	-	CASSFQGTEKLFF	TGCGCCAGCAGCTTCCAGGGGACGGAGAAACTGTTTTTT
-	TRBV2	TRBJ2-5	-	CASSYLTVRETQYF	TGTGCCAGCAGTTACTTGACTGTACGGGAGACCCAGTACTTC
-	TRBV6-1	TRBJ2-2	-	CASSVEWGVGELFF	TGTGCCAGCAGTGTGGAATGGGGGGTCGGGGAGCTGTTTTTT
medium-sized	TRBV7-9	TRBJ2-1	-	CASTHKTGEQFF	TGTGCCAGCACCCATAAGACTGGGGAGCAGTTCTTC
-	TRBV30	TRBJ1-4	TRBD1	CAWSTWDRTGEKLFF	TGTGCCTGGAGTACATGGGACAGGACCGGAGAAAAACTGTTTTTT
-	TRBV5-1	TRBJ2-6	-	CASSLEGRVTSGANVLTF	TGCGCCAGCAGCTTGGAGGGCAGGGTCACCTCTGGGGCCAACGTCCTGACTTTC
-	TRBV29-1	TRBJ2-5	-	CSAAGWRETQYF	TGCAGCGCCGCCGGGTGGCGAGAGACCCAGTACTTC
-	TRBV6-1	TRBJ2-7	-	CASSDDSPYEQYF	TGTGCCAGCAGTGATGACAGCCCCTACGAGCAGTACTTC
few	TRBV6-1	TRBJ1-5	-	CASSGGSGNQPQHF	TGTGCCAGCAGTGGAGGGTCGGGCAATCAGCCCCAGCATTTT
-	TRBV6-1	TRBJ1-2	-	CASSGRSPSNYGYTF	TGTGCCAGCAGTGGCCGGAGCCCTTCTAACTATGGCTACACCTTC
few	TRBV7-2	TRBJ2-4	TRBD2	CASSSGLAGGGNIQYF	TGTGCCAGCAGCTCCGGACTAGCGGGAGGAGGGAACATTCAGTACTTC
few	TRBV19	TRBJ2-1	-	CASNPVADSYNEQFF	TGTGCCAGTAACCCCGTGGCCGACTCCTACAATGAGCAGTTCTTC
few	TRBV18	TRBJ1-5	TRBD1	CASSLDRERPQHF	TGTGCCAGCTCACTGGACAGGGAACGGCCCCAGCATTTT
-	TRBV7-2	TRBJ1-2	-	CASSSNTGPYGYTF	TGTGCCAGCAGCTCCAATACAGGCCCCTATGGCTACACCTTC
-	TRBV5-6	TRBJ2-1	TRBD2	CASSLSSGVSYNEQFF	TGTGCCAGCAGCTTGAGTAGCGGGGTATCCTACAATGAGCAGTTCTTC
-	TRBV5-8	TRBJ2-3	-	CASSLSFQGKDTQYF	TGTGCCAGCAGCCTTTCCTTTCAGGGAAAGGATACGCAGTATTTT
-	TRBV5-1	TRBJ1-6	-	CASSPGGTKSPLHF	TGCGCCAGCAGCCCCGGGGGGACGAAGTCACCCCTCCACTTT
few	TRBV7-2	TRBJ2-2	-	CASSLRLGGGELFF	TGTGCCAGCAGCTTGAGGCTAGGAGGCGGGGAGCTGTTTTTT
medium-sized	TRBV6-5	TRBJ2-1	TRBD2	CAGGSGSVNEQFF	TGTGCCGGAGGGAGCGGGAGTGTCAATGAGCAGTTCTTC
-	TRBV4-1	TRBJ2-1	-	CASSQGIREIQGEQFF	TGCGCCAGCAGCCAAGGAATCCGGGAGATCCAAGGGGAGCAGTTCTTC
-	TRBV9	TRBJ2-1	-	CASSSGGAIYNEQFF	TGTGCCAGCAGCTCTGGCGGCGCCATCTACAATGAGCAGTTCTTC
-	TRBV5-5	TRBJ2-3	TRBD1	CASSWGQGGPDTQYF	TGTGCCAGCAGCTGGGGACAGGGGGGCCCAGATACGCAGTATTTT
-	TRBV18	TRBJ1-4	-	CASSPRSPEKLFF	TGTGCCAGCTCACCACGGAGTCCTGAAAAACTGTTTTTT
-	TRBV5-5	TRBJ2-7	TRBD2	CASSLLRTSAYEQYF	TGTGCCAGCAGCTTGCTGCGGACTAGCGCCTACGAGCAGTACTTC
-	TRBV11-2	TRBJ2-1	-	CASSPRGGGSANEQFF	TGTGCCAGCAGCCCCCGGGGAGGGGGGAGCGCAAATGAGCAGTTCTTC
-	TRBV5-6	TRBJ2-5	TRBD2	CASSLVAGVGETQYF	TGTGCCAGCAGCTTGGTAGCGGGAGTGGGAGAGACCCAGTACTTC
-	TRBV29-1	TRBJ2-3	-	CSAPSGTDTQYF	TGCAGCGCCCCCTCGGGGACAGATACGCAGTATTTT
-	TRBV6-1	TRBJ2-1	-	CASMYGSGPYNEQFF	TGTGCCAGCATGTATGGGTCGGGGCCCTACAATGAGCAGTTCTTC
few	TRBV7-8	TRBJ2-3	-	CASSLSRRTDTQYF	TGTGCCAGCAGCTTATCCCGACGCACAGATACGCAGTATTTT
-	TRBV10-3	TRBJ1-1	-	CAISESVEAFF	TGTGCCATCAGTGAGTCCGTAGAAGCTTTCTTT
-	TRBV2	TRBJ2-7	TRBD1	CASSLDRVHYEQYF	TGTGCCAGCAGTCTTGACAGGGTCCACTACGAGCAGTACTTC
-	TRBV2	TRBJ1-5	-	CASSLQGRASNQPQHF	TGTGCCAGCAGCCTACAGGGAAGGGCTAGCAATCAGCCCCAGCATTTT
-	TRBV7-8	TRBJ1-1	-	CASSFYDRINTEAFF	TGTGCCAGCAGCTTCTATGACAGGATTAACACTGAAGCTTTCTTT
-	TRBV14	TRBJ2-5	-	CASSRTARQSLETQYF	TGTGCCAGCAGCCGAACGGCCCGACAGAGCCTAGAGACCCAGTACTTC
once	TRBV27	TRBJ1-1	-	CASPRPGGDTEAFF	TGTGCCAGTCCCAGACCGGGGGGGGACACTGAAGCTTTCTTT
-	TRBV27	TRBJ2-3	-	CASSPRRAGSTDTQYF	TGTGCCAGCAGCCCACGGCGGGCGGGGAGCACAGATACGCAGTATTTT
-	TRBV29-1	TRBJ1-2	TRBD1	CSALQGDYGYTF	TGCAGCGCCCTACAGGGGGACTATGGCTACACCTTC
-	TRBV13	TRBJ2-1	-	CASSLIRRVDEQFF	TGTGCCAGCAGCTTAATAAGGAGGGTCGATGAGCAGTTCTTC
-	TRBV14	TRBJ2-7	-	CASSPFQSSYEQYF	TGTGCCAGCAGCCCCTTCCAGAGCTCCTACGAGCAGTACTTC
-	TRBV13	TRBJ2-1	TRBD2	CASSRPAGVGSNEQFF	TGTGCCAGCAGCCGCCCAGCGGGAGTGGGTAGCAATGAGCAGTTCTTC
-	TRBV5-1	TRBJ2-2	-	CASSFRGGSNTGELFF	TGCGCCAGCAGCTTCAGGGGCGGTTCGAACACCGGGGAGCTGTTTTTT
-	TRBV5-4	TRBJ2-7	-	CASSLKGTSLQYF	TGTGCCAGCAGCTTAAAGGGAACCTCCTTGCAGTACTTC
once	TRBV9	TRBJ1-1	TRBD1	CASSSQGADTEAFF	TGTGCCAGCAGCAGCCAGGGGGCAGACACTGAAGCTTTCTTT
-	TRBV21-1	TRBJ2-7	-	CASSKWESTGTGRLEQYF	TGTGCCAGCAGCAAATGGGAGTCTACCGGGACAGGCCGGCTCGAGCAGTACTTC
-	TRBV13	TRBJ2-5	-	CASSPDLYQETQYF	TGTGCCAGCAGCCCCGATTTGTACCAAGAGACCCAGTACTTC
-	TRBV28	TRBJ2-5	TRBD2	CASLALAGGTETQYF	TGTGCCAGTCTCGCACTAGCGGGAGGGACGGAGACCCAGTACTTC
-	TRBV6-1	TRBJ1-1	-	CASSERGGDTEAFF	TGTGCCAGCAGTGAAAGGGGAGGGGACACTGAAGCTTTCTTT
-	TRBV7-2	TRBJ1-2	TRBD1	CASSAWTGGGSGGYTF	TGTGCCAGCAGCGCCTGGACAGGGGGCGGCAGTGGTGGCTACACCTTC
-	TRBV2	TRBJ1-4	-	CASRSGGNSEKLFF	TGTGCCAGCAGATCCGGGGGAAATTCTGAAAAACTGTTTTTT
-	TRBV30	TRBJ2-1	-	CAWSTGNEQFF	TGTGCCTGGAGTACAGGGAATGAGCAGTTCTTC
once	TRBV2	TRBJ1-6	-	CASILMGNSPLHF	TGTGCCAGCATCCTGATGGGGAATTCACCCCTCCACTTT
once	TRBV7-2	TRBJ2-3	-	CASSGRRAASTDTQYF	TGTGCCAGCAGCGGGCGGCGGGCTGCCTCCACAGATACGCAGTATTTT
-	TRBV28	TRBJ2-1	TRBD2	CASSSLAGDNSYNEQFF	TGTGCCAGCAGCTCACTAGCGGGAGACAACTCCTACAATGAGCAGTTCTTC